Sequencing of this T cell receptor (beta chain) was carried out in a study of T cells in Graves' hyperthyroidism and ophthalmopathy. Graves' hyperthyroidism was deemed stable given no ophthalmopathy progression within 18 months. Researchers amplified the TCR beta CDR3 regions from RNA transcripts. A set of HTBI primers served as the primers for a first-round RT-PCR of the TCR CDR3. MiXCR, applied by TCRdb to the multiplex PCR reads, yields one record per CDR3 protein. The sample contains roughly 300,000 distinct CDR3 sequences, 21% of which appear only once. Per germline, CDR1 SNHLY and CDR2 FYNNEI. The V gene lost 1 base and the J gene lost 1 base, with 4 bases spanning the gap. The CDR3 consists of 13 residues.

The source is a woman aged 45-65 years with Graves' hyperthyroidism. The rearrangement uses TRBV2 and TRBJ2-5; D call uncertain. The sequenced sample consisted of blood. The CDR3 DNA reads as TGTGCCAGCAGTGAAGGGATCCAAGAGACCCAGTACTTC. Translated, it gives CASSEGIQETQYF.